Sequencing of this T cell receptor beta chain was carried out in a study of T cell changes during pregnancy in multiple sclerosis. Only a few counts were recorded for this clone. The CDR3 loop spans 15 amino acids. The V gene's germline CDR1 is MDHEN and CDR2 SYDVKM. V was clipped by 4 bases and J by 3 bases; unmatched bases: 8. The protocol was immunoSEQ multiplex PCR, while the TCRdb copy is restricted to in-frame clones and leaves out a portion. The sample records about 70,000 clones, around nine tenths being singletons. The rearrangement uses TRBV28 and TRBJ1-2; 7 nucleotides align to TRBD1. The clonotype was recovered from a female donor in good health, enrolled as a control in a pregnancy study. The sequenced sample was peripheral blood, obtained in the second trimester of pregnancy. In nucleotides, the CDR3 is TGTGCCAGCAGTTCCATTGACAGGGCCTACTATGGCTACACCTTC. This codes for CASSSIDRAYYGYTF.